Following are 23 T cell receptor beta chains from one sample sequenced in a study of quantifying T cell responses using KT2 cells (dated by TCRdb to 2016 to 2017). Notes on the research overall: RNA was DNase-treated and reverse transcribed with TCR alpha and beta constant-region primers, mostly using SuperScript III.

Libraries were built with UMI-ligation and nested PCR. This sample was sequenced with an Illumina MiSeq. T4 RNA ligase 1 was used to ligate a single-stranded oligonucleotide containing the Illumina SP2 sequence and a UMI to the 3' end of the cDNA. PCR1 used around 4 cycles (98 degrees C 15 s, 69 degrees C 30 s, 72 degrees C 40 s), and the beta primer was an equimolar mix of RC1.1 and RC1.2 that covered TRBC1 and TRBC2. TCRdb reran the public reads through fastp at Q25 and MiXCR, keeping productive beta chains. Each CDR3 protein appears once, grouped with its most common genes and DNA. The sample data list 40,000 or so distinct CDR3 sequences, and approximately 17% of these were observed just once. The ten largest clones represent 43% of the sample. The sequencing input was PBMCs spiked with cells of the T cell clone KT2. The source is a human donor.

The chain has TRBV12-3 or TRBV12-4 and TRBJ2-6, with a weak D call TRBD1 (5 bases). The CDR3 loop spans 17 amino acids. V was shortened by 2 bases and J by 3 bases, with 14 bases between the two germline ends. CDR3: CASSLRQGTGGANVLTF. The CDR3, as DNA: TGTGCCAGCAGTTTAAGGCAGGGAACGGGTGGGGCCAACGTCCTGACTTTC.

The gene calls are TRBV7-8 and TRBJ2-5; 7 bases map to TRBD1. V lost 2 bases and J lost 5; bases outside the gene matches: 14. In germline, CDR1 is SGHVS, CDR2 FQNEAQ. This CDR3 spans 17 amino acids. Here the CDR3 reads CASSLQSGGYPNETQYF. As DNA, the CDR3 is TGTGCCAGCAGCTTACAATCAGGGGGTTATCCCAATGAGACCCAGTACTTC. The variable domain in full, completed from reference TRBV7-8 and TRBJ2-5, reads GAGVSQSPRYKVAKRGQDVALRCDPISGHVSLFWYQQALGQGPEFLTYFQNEAQLDKSGLPSDRFFAERPEGSVSTLKIQRTQQEDSAVYLCASSLQSGGYPNETQYFGPGTRLLVL.

This clonotype has just a few counts. The J gene is TRBJ2-3, the V gene TRBV10-2, with D tentatively TRBD1 or TRBD2 (5 bases each). The CDR3 runs 15 residues. CDR1 is WSHSY and CDR2 is SAAADI in the germline V gene. V lost 3 bases and J lost 0, with 10 bases in between. CDR3 sequence (DNA): TGCGCCAGCAGTGAACTGGGACCTAGCACAGATACGCAGTATTTT. Amino acids: CASSELGPSTDTQYF.

The rearrangement links TRBV11-2 to TRBJ1-2; 8 bases match TRBD1. J was trimmed by 7 bases and V by 5 bases; bases with no gene match: 18. The CDR3 runs 17 residues. Germline assignment: CDR1 SGHAT and CDR2 FQNNGV. The CDR3 nucleotides are TGTGCCAGCAGCACCCACCGGGACAGGAGGCGAGAGAGTGGCTACACCTTC. It yields the protein CASSTHRDRRRESGYTF.

The chain has TRBV5-4 and TRBJ2-1; 8 nucleotides align to TRBD1. The V gene's germline CDR1 is SGHNT and CDR2 YYREEE (reference sequence). Losses at the gene ends were 2 bases for V and 4 bases for J; bases not matched to a gene: 2. The CDR3 covers 14 residues. This CDR3 reads CASSFQGAYNEQFF. CDR3 sequence (DNA): TGTGCCAGCAGCTTCCAGGGGGCATACAATGAGCAGTTCTTC.

This clonotype turned up a few times. The chain joins TRBV6-2 or TRBV6-3 to TRBJ2-1, with 7 nucleotides matching TRBD2. The CDR3 is made up of 13 amino acids. Germline loops: CDR1 MNHEY, CDR2 SVGEGT. V was clipped by 7 bases and J by 3 bases; unmatched bases: 3. CDR3: CASTIAGYNEQFF. CDR3 nucleotides: TGTGCCAGCACTATAGCGGGCTACAATGAGCAGTTCTTC.

This clonotype showed up just a few times. The rearrangement joins TRBV12-3 or TRBV12-4 to TRBJ1-4; D unresolved. V was trimmed by 6 bases and J by 5 bases, leaving 13 bases between them. The CDR3 spans 14 residues. The CDR3 sequence: CASSGGGVNEKLFF. The CDR3 DNA follows: TGTGCCAGCAGCGGAGGAGGAGTAAATGAAAAACTGTTTTTT.

This clonotype occurred a few times. The J gene is TRBJ2-1, the V gene TRBV3-1; 11 nucleotides line up with TRBD2. V trimming: 4 bases; J trimming: 9 bases; junction bases outside the gene matches: 8. This CDR3 comprises 15 residues. CDR1 and CDR2 from the germline V gene are LGHDT and YNNKEL (reference sequence). CDR3 DNA: TGTGCCAGCAGCCCCGGGACTAGCGGACATCGTGAGCAGTTCTTC. Its translation: CASSPGTSGHREQFF.

This chain joins TRBV30 and TRBJ1-1; the D gene is possibly TRBD1 (6 bases). CDR3 length equals 13 residues. Germline values: CDR1 GTSNPN, CDR2 SVGIG (reference sequence). Trimming shortened V by 4 bases and J by 5 bases, and 14 bases separated the two germline ends. CDR3: CAWTGAWVTEAFF. CDR3 bases: TGTGCCTGGACAGGGGCGTGGGTTACTGAAGCTTTCTTT.

The J gene is TRBJ2-3, the V gene TRBV7-2; TRBD2 agrees at 7 bases. This CDR3 contains 13 residues. V shed 5 bases, J shed 7 bases, and the junction held 6 bases outside the gene matches. Germline V gives CDR1 SGHTA, CDR2 FQGNSA. CDR3 sequence reads: CASSPASGNTQYF. The CDR3 DNA reads TGTGCCAGCAGCCCCGCGAGCGGGAATACGCAGTATTTT. Full variable domain (missing parts from reference TRBV7-2 and TRBJ2-3): GAGVSQSPSNKVTEKGKDVELRCDPISGHTALYWYRQSLGQGLEFLIYFQGNSAPDKSGLPSDRFSAERTGGSVSTLTIQRTQQEDSAVYLCASSPASGNTQYFGPGTRLTVL.

The chain couples TRBV5-1 to TRBJ2-1, with 10 positions matching TRBD2. V lost 3 bases to trimming and J lost 2 bases; unmatched junction nucleotides: 2. The CDR3 consists of 15 residues. Germline V CDR1 and CDR2: SGHRS, YFSETQ. CDR3: CASSSGLAPYNEQFF. CDR3 nucleotide sequence: TGCGCCAGCAGCTCGGGACTAGCGCCCTACAATGAGCAGTTCTTC.

The chain carries TRBV7-6 and TRBJ1-1; D is undetermined. Trimming shortened V by 0 bases and J by 0 bases, and 8 bases separated the two germline ends. Germline CDR1 SGHVS, CDR2 FNYEAQ. This CDR3 has 15 residues. DNA of the CDR3: TGTGCCAGCAGCTTAGCGGAGGAAATGAACACTGAAGCTTTCTTT. Protein product: CASSLAEEMNTEAFF.

This CDR3 reads CASSSNSYEQYF. The DNA for the CDR3 is TGTGCCAGCAGTTCAAATTCCTACGAGCAGTACTTC. The chain links TRBV12-3 or TRBV12-4 to TRBJ2-7; no firm D call. Trimming shortened V by 4 bases and J by 1 base, and 5 bases separated the two germline ends. The CDR3 loop spans 12 amino acids.

This chain joins TRBV12-3 or TRBV12-4 and TRBJ2-5, with 8 bases matching TRBD2. The CDR3 length is 17 residues. Unmatched junction bases numbered 13, after V lost 3 bases and J lost 4 bases. As DNA, the CDR3 is TGTGCCAGCAGTTTTGGTCAAATAGGGACTAGATCAGAGACCCAGTACTTC. It yields the protein CASSFGQIGTRSETQYF.

The J gene is TRBJ2-1, the V gene TRBV5-1; TRBD2 might be the D (6 bases). Germline assignment: CDR1 SGHRS and CDR2 YFSETQ. The V gene lost 2 bases and the J gene lost 0 bases, with 12 bases spanning the gap. The length of the CDR3 is 16 residues. The CDR3 reads CASSLTAGSSYNEQFF. The CDR3 DNA sequence: TGCGCCAGCAGCTTAACGGCGGGAAGCTCCTACAATGAGCAGTTCTTC. Together with reference TRBV5-1 and TRBJ2-1, the CDR3 gives the full variable domain: KAGVTQTPRYLIKTRGQQVTLSCSPISGHRSVSWYQQTPGQGLQFLFEYFSETQRNKGNFPGRFSGRQFSNSRSEMNVSTLELGDSALYLCASSLTAGSSYNEQFFGPGTRLTVL.

The chain links TRBV4-1 to TRBJ2-1; D might be TRBD2 (7 bases). Deletions cut 1 base from V and 5 bases from J, with 12 bases between. Germline V gene sequence: CDR1 MGHRA, CDR2 YSYEKL. The CDR3 is made up of 15 amino acids. CDR3 residues: CASSQVAGADNEQFF. CDR3 DNA: TGCGCCAGCAGCCAAGTGGCGGGGGCCGACAATGAGCAGTTCTTC.

This clonotype has more than one count but fewer than ten. The chain combines TRBV10-2 with TRBJ1-1; TRBD1 matches 8 bases. V was clipped by 6 bases and J by 1 base; unmatched bases: 4. The CDR3 length is 14 residues. CDR1 and CDR2 from the germline V gene are WSHSY and SAAADI. The CDR3 loop reads CASRDRVGNTEAFF. DNA for the CDR3: TGCGCCAGCAGGGACAGGGTGGGGAACACTGAAGCTTTCTTT.

This clonotype turned up a few times. This chain connects TRBV5-1 to TRBJ2-1; TRBD2 is a possible D gene (5 bases). Trimming shortened V by 5 bases and J by 2 bases, and 11 bases separated the two germline ends. Germline assignment: CDR1 SGHRS and CDR2 YFSETQ. The length of the CDR3 is 14 residues. CDR3 sequence: CASSIATAYNEQFF. CDR3 nucleotides: TGCGCCAGCAGTATAGCGACTGCCTACAATGAGCAGTTCTTC.

The rearrangement links TRBV29-1 to TRBJ2-3; TRBD2 matches 9 bases. Germline values: CDR1 SQVTM, CDR2 ANQGSEA. V lost 4 bases to trimming and J lost 5 bases; unmatched junction nucleotides: 10. The CDR3 contains 15 residues. The CDR3 nucleotides are TGCAGCGTTGTAAGACTAGCGGATCGAGAAGATACGCAGTATTTT. This sequence encodes CSVVRLADREDTQYF.

This clonotype was recorded a few times. V and J are TRBV20-1 and TRBJ2-1, with 7 positions matching TRBD2. V lost 6 bases and J lost 1; bases outside the gene matches: 9. CDR1 is DFQATT, CDR2 SNEGSKA, per germline (reference sequence). The CDR3 extends over 15 amino acids. The CDR3 protein is CSAQGLGGSYNEQFF. CDR3 in DNA: TGCAGTGCCCAAGGACTAGGTGGATCCTACAATGAGCAGTTCTTC.

J is TRBJ2-7 and V is TRBV5-4; 7 nucleotides align to TRBD2. This CDR3 region has 15 residues. V trimming: 4 bases; J trimming: 4 bases; junction bases outside the gene matches: 11. Germline V gives CDR1 SGHNT, CDR2 YYREEE (reference sequence). The CDR3 DNA reads TGTGCCAGCAGCCCCGGGTTACTAGCGTTATACGAGCAGTACTTC. This gives the protein CASSPGLLALYEQYF.

This clonotype was recorded a few times. The rearrangement uses TRBV25-1 and TRBJ2-3, with 8 bases identical to TRBD2. Trimming cost V 6 bases and J 1 base; bases outside gene matches: 0. The CDR3 spans 13 residues. From germline, CDR1 is MGHDK and CDR2 SYGVNS. CDR3 residues: CASRREGTDTQYF. As DNA, the CDR3 is TGTGCCAGCAGGCGGGAGGGCACAGATACGCAGTATTTT.

The V gene is TRBV4-1, the J gene TRBJ2-6; D uncertain. The CDR3 totals 19 residues. Germline CDR1 is MGHRA and CDR2 is YSYEKL. Between the trimmed V and J ends, which lost 1 base and 1 base, there was a span of 17 bases. Written as DNA, the CDR3 is TGCGCCAGCAGCCAAGGGCCCGCAAATAGGCTTTCTGGGGCCAACGTCCTGACTTTC. Translating it yields CASSQGPANRLSGANVLTF.